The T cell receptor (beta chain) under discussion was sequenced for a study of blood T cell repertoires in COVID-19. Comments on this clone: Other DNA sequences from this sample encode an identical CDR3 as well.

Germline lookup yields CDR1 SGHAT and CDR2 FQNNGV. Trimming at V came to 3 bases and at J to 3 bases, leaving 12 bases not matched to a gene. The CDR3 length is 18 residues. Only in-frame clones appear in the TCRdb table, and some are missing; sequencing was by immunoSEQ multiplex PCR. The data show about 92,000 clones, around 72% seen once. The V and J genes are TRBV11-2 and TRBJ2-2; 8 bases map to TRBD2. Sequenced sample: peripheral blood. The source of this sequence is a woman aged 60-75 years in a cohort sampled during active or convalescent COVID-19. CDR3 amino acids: CASSFGEWTGGDTGELFF. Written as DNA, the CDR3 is TGTGCCAGCAGCTTCGGGGAATGGACCGGGGGGGACACCGGGGAGCTGTTTTTT.